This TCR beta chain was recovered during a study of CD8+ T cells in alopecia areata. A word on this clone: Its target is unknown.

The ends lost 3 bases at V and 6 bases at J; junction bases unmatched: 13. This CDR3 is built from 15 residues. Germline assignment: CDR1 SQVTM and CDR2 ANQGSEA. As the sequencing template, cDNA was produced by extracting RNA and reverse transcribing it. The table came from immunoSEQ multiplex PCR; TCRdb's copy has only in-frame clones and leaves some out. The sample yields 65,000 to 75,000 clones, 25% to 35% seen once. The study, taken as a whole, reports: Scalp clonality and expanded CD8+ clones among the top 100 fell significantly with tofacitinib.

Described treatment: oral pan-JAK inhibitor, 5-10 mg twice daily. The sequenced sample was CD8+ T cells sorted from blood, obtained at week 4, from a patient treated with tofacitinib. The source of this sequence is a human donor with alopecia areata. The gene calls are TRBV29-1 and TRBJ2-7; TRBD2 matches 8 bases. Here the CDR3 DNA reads TGCAGCGTTGAGAACCCCGGGACTAGTGTATCCGAGCAGTACTTC. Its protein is CSVENPGTSVSEQYF.